One sample yielded the 29 T cell receptor beta chains listed below, sequenced in a study of blood T cell repertoires in COVID-19. This table comes from immunoSEQ multiplex PCR, and its TCRdb copy is limited to in-frame clones, with some not included. The data show 140,000 to 150,000 clones, over 70% seen once. The material sequenced was peripheral blood. These receptors were taken from a human donor in a cohort sampled during active COVID-19.

The chain joins TRBV24-1 to TRBJ2-1; perhaps TRBD2 as D (5 bases). CDR3 length equals 14 residues. Per the germline V gene, CDR1 is KGHDR and CDR2 is SFDVKD. V lost 6 bases, J lost 3 bases, and 11 bases lay in between. CDR3 nucleotides: TGTGCCACCAGTTCCGGGAATTACTACAATGAGCAGTTCTTC. It encodes CATSSGNYYNEQFF.

J is TRBJ1-6 and V is TRBV4-2; 7 bases fit TRBD1. CDR3 length: 15 amino acids. Germline V gives CDR1 LGHNA, CDR2 YNFKEQ. V lost 0 bases to trimming and J lost 7 bases; unmatched junction nucleotides: 3. The CDR3 nucleotides are TGTGCCAGCAGCCAAGACAGGGGGAGGAATTCACCCCTCCACTTT. It codes for CASSQDRGRNSPLHF.

The chain couples TRBV11-1 to TRBJ1-1; 7 bases match TRBD1. CDR3 length: 14 residues. CDR1 is SGHAT and CDR2 is FQDESV in the germline V gene (reference sequence). V gave up 0 bases and J gave up 7 bases; unmatched junction bases: 5. The CDR3 loop reads CASSLAGQINEAFF. For the CDR3, the DNA is TGTGCCAGCAGCTTAGCGGGACAGATAAATGAAGCTTTCTTT.

V usage is TRBV6-5 and J usage is TRBJ2-1; maybe TRBD2 (6 bases). This CDR3 spans 14 amino acids. Trimming shortened V by 7 bases and J by 8 bases, and 18 bases separated the two germline ends. Germline V gene lookup returns CDR1 MNHEY and CDR2 SVGAGI. This chain's CDR3 is CASKKGTLSDEQFF. In DNA form, the CDR3 reads TGTGCCAGCAAGAAGGGGACTTTAAGCGATGAGCAGTTCTTC.

J is TRBJ1-2 and V is TRBV6-6; D perhaps matches TRBD1 (5 bases). Germline CDR1 reads MNHNY; CDR2 reads SVGAGI (reference sequence). V was cut by 5 bases and J by 4 bases, with 17 bases left in between. The CDR3 length is 15 residues. In nucleotides, the CDR3 is TGTGCCAGCAGTGGGGGACTCCTGGATGGCTATGGCTACACCTTC. Its protein product is CASSGGLLDGYGYTF.

The chain has TRBV6-2 or TRBV6-3 and TRBJ1-5; D may be TRBD1 (5 bases). The CDR3 totals 14 residues. V lost 5 bases to trimming and J lost 5 bases, with 13 bases between them. Germline CDR1 MNHEY, CDR2 SVGEGT. CDR3 sequence: CASSTGFRDQPQHF. DNA of the CDR3: TGTGCCAGCAGTACAGGTTTTCGGGATCAGCCCCAGCATTTT.

V and J are TRBV11-2 and TRBJ1-1; D ambiguous. The V gene's germline CDR1 is SGHAT and CDR2 FQNNGV. V lost 0 bases to trimming and J lost 5 bases, with 13 bases between them. CDR3 length: 15 amino acids. CDR3 region: CASSLDGRGVTEAFF. DNA for the CDR3: TGTGCCAGCAGCTTAGATGGCCGGGGAGTGACTGAAGCTTTCTTT.

The chain couples TRBV27 to TRBJ2-7; 8 positions agree with TRBD1. Germline values: CDR1 MNHEY, CDR2 SMNVEV (reference sequence). This CDR3 is 14 amino acids long. V lost 5 bases and J lost 0; bases outside the gene matches: 3. The CDR3: CASSGTGSSYEQYF. The CDR3 nucleotides read TGTGCCAGCAGTGGGACAGGCAGCTCCTACGAGCAGTACTTC.

The rearrangement links TRBV5-1 to TRBJ2-5; 8 nucleotides align to TRBD1. Germline-derived CDR1 and CDR2 are SGHRS and YFSETQ. J gave up 1 base and V 3 bases, and 8 bases lay outside the gene matches. This CDR3 region has 16 residues. Written as DNA, the CDR3 is TGCGCCAGCAGCTCCCCGACAGGGGCCGGCCAAGAGACCCAGTACTTC. Translation: CASSSPTGAGQETQYF.

This chain joins TRBV7-3 and TRBJ2-2; D call uncertain. V lost 2 bases to trimming and J lost 1 base, with 5 bases between them. This CDR3 contains 14 residues. Germline V gene sequence: CDR1 SGHTA, CDR2 FQGTGA. As DNA, the CDR3 is TGTGCCAGCAGCTTAGGGCTGAACACCGGGGAGCTGTTTTTT. Its translation: CASSLGLNTGELFF.

This clone showed up many times. The J gene is TRBJ1-6, the V gene TRBV9, with TRBD1 matching over 9 bases. CDR3 size: 14 residues. From germline, CDR1 is SGDLS and CDR2 YYNGEE. Trimming removed 4 bases from V and 7 bases from J; junction bases left unmatched: 3. CDR3 in amino acids: CASSSGQGNSPLHF. The CDR3 DNA sequence: TGTGCCAGCAGCTCCGGACAGGGGAATTCACCCCTCCACTTT.

This chain connects TRBV11-3 to TRBJ1-1; no clear D. This CDR3 has 15 residues. The germline CDR1 and CDR2 sequences are SGHNT and YENEEA. V lost 1 base to trimming and J lost 4 bases, with 13 bases between them. The CDR3 DNA follows: TGTGCCAGCAGCTTAGGAAGAGGGCGGGCCACTGAAGCTTTCTTT. Residues: CASSLGRGRATEAFF.

The J gene is TRBJ2-3, the V gene TRBV5-4, with TRBD1 as a possible D gene (6 bases). CDR1 and CDR2 from the germline V gene are SGHNT and YYREEE (reference sequence). The length of the CDR3 is 13 residues. Trimming removed 5 bases from V and 8 bases from J, with 15 bases in between. DNA for the CDR3: TGTGCCAGCAGACATGACCAGGGGAGTACGCAGTATTTT. Its translation is CASRHDQGSTQYF.

In this sample, this clone turned up once. This rearrangement joins TRBV7-2 to TRBJ2-5; possible D gene TRBD2, 6 bases. V gave up 5 bases and J gave up 5 bases, with 18 bases separating them. CDR1 SGHTA and CDR2 FQGNSA come from the germline V gene. This CDR3 spans 15 amino acids. CDR3 region: CASSPGTGVVETQYF. Written as DNA, the CDR3 is TGTGCCAGCAGCCCCGGTACGGGAGTAGTGGAGACCCAGTACTTC.

This chain links TRBV2 with TRBJ2-2, with a weak D call TRBD1 (6 bases). This CDR3 is built from 13 residues. Trimming stripped 8 bases from V and 3 bases from J, with 10 bases between. The germline gives CDR1 SNHLY, CDR2 FYNNEI. In DNA, the CDR3 is TGTGCCAGCGAGGCAGGGGACACCGGGGAGCTGTTTTTT. This translates into CASEAGDTGELFF.

J is TRBJ1-1 and V is TRBV3-1 (or the pseudogene TRBV3-2); D unresolved. Trimming stripped 5 bases from V and 1 base from J, with 11 bases between. This CDR3 contains 14 residues. Germline V gives CDR1 LGHDT, CDR2 YNNKEL (reference sequence). In nucleotides, the CDR3 is TGTGCCAGCAGCTTCAGTACCTCGAACACTGAAGCTTTCTTT. Protein sequence: CASSFSTSNTEAFF.

This chain links TRBV7-2 with TRBJ2-7; D remains ambiguous. Germline V gene data show CDR1 as SGHTA and CDR2 as FQGNSA. This CDR3 region has 13 residues. V lost 2 bases and J 2 bases, leaving 7 bases between the germline ends. The DNA for the CDR3 is TGTGCCAGCAGCTTAAATCCAGCCTACGAGCAGTACTTC. Translation: CASSLNPAYEQYF.

The CDR3 reads CATSGNRGEQFF. CDR3 DNA sequence: TGTGCCACCAGTGGGAATCGCGGTGAGCAGTTCTTC. This chain links TRBV24-1 with TRBJ2-1; D is unclear. Between the trimmed V and J ends, which lost 5 bases and 9 bases, there was a span of 10 bases. CDR1 KGHDR and CDR2 SFDVKD come from the germline V gene. The CDR3 sequence is 12 residues long.

The rearrangement uses TRBV2 and TRBJ1-4, with D possibly matching TRBD1 (5 bases). The V gene lost 8 bases and the J gene lost 8 bases, with 15 bases spanning the gap. This CDR3 has 13 amino acids. Germline V gives CDR1 SNHLY, CDR2 FYNNEI. The CDR3 DNA follows: TGTGCCAGCGCTCGATCGGGGGGGGAAAAACTGTTTTTT. Its translation is CASARSGGEKLFF.

The gene calls are TRBV7-2 and TRBJ1-5; 8 bases are a match to TRBD1. Germline lookup yields CDR1 SGHTA and CDR2 FQGNSA. The junction had 14 bases not matched to a gene; V was cut back by 3 bases and J by 4 bases. CDR3 length equals 18 residues. The CDR3 nucleotides read TGTGCCAGCAGCTTTAGAGGGCAGGGGGCCGAAGGGAATCAGCCCCAGCATTTT. Protein sequence: CASSFRGQGAEGNQPQHF.

This clone has just a few counts. V usage is TRBV5-6 and J usage is TRBJ1-2; TRBD1 might be the D (6 bases). V shed 6 bases and J shed 4 bases, with 13 bases lying between them. The CDR3 spans 13 residues. The germline V gene encodes CDR1 SGHDT and CDR2 YYEEEE. As DNA, the CDR3 is TGTGCCAGCACTCTAACAGGGTCCTATGGCTACACCTTC. Protein product: CASTLTGSYGYTF.

The genes are TRBV11-3 and TRBJ1-4; D unresolved. CDR1 and CDR2 from the germline V gene are SGHNT and YENEEA. This CDR3 spans 14 amino acids. V lost 5 bases and J 7 bases, leaving 14 bases between the germline ends. The CDR3 DNA reads TGTGCCAGCAGCCCTCGACATAATCCTGAAAAACTGTTTTTT. Translated, it gives CASSPRHNPEKLFF. Supplemented by reference TRBV11-3 and TRBJ1-4, the full variable domain reads EAGVVQSPRYKIIEKKQPVAFWCNPISGHNTLYWYLQNLGQGPELLIRYENEEAVDDSQLPKDRFSAERLKGVDSTLKIQPAELGDSAVYLCASSPRHNPEKLFFGSGTQLSVL.

The V and J genes are TRBV5-8 and TRBJ2-3; D gene ambiguous. V was pared by 0 bases and J by 6 bases, with 8 bases between. The CDR3 sequence is 13 residues long. Germline CDR1 SGHTS, CDR2 YDEGEE. The CDR3 DNA is TGTGCCAGCAGCTTGGTTAGCCGGGATACGCAGTATTTT. Protein product: CASSLVSRDTQYF.

This clone showed up just a few times. This chain connects TRBV6-2 or TRBV6-3 to TRBJ2-7, with a tentative D call TRBD1 (5 bases). Trimming stripped 4 bases from V and 8 bases from J, with 21 bases between. Germline values: CDR1 MNHEY, CDR2 SVGEGT. There are 15 residues in the CDR3. The CDR3, as DNA: TGTGCCAGCAGTTCCACAGGCTCACTGCAGATGAAGCAGTACGTC. Translation gives CASSSTGSLQMKQYV.

This chain joins TRBV28 and TRBJ2-7, with D possibly TRBD1 on 6 matching bases. The CDR3 is 15 amino acids. Germline CDR1 is MDHEN and CDR2 is SYDVKM. The V end lost 4 bases, the J end lost 4 bases, and 17 bases lay between the germline ends. In DNA form, the CDR3 reads TGTGCCAGCAGTTCCTCAGGGGCAAGGACTTACGAGCAGTACGTC. It specifies CASSSSGARTYEQYV.

The chain employs TRBV6-5 and TRBJ1-6; the match to TRBD1 covers 9 bases. This CDR3 spans 15 amino acids. The V gene end was trimmed by 6 bases and the J gene end by 5 bases; junction bases not matched to a gene: 5. CDR1 is MNHEY, CDR2 SVGAGI, per germline. The CDR3: CASRSGDRDNSPLHF. CDR3 coding DNA: TGTGCCAGCAGATCGGGGGACAGGGATAATTCACCCCTCCACTTT.

This chain uses TRBV5-1 with TRBJ2-3, with TRBD1 identical over 9 bases. V trimming: 0 bases; J trimming: 6 bases; junction bases outside the gene matches: 5. CDR1 SGHRS and CDR2 YFSETQ come from the germline V gene. This CDR3 is built from 15 residues. The CDR3 loop is CASSLVATGGDTQYF. CDR3 coding DNA: TGCGCCAGCAGCTTGGTGGCGACAGGGGGTGATACGCAGTATTTT.

V and J are TRBV6-5 and TRBJ2-5; 8 bases match TRBD1. CDR3 length equals 15 residues. The junction had 10 bases not matched to a gene; V was cut back by 6 bases and J by 4 bases. Germline V lookup: CDR1 MNHEY, CDR2 SVGAGI. The CDR3 DNA sequence: TGTGCCAGCAGCCCCAGACAGGGGAGTCGAGAGACCCAGTACTTC. It yields the protein CASSPRQGSRETQYF.

The chain has TRBV6-6 and TRBJ1-3; a possible D gene is TRBD1 (5 bases). Deletions cut 7 bases from V and 0 bases from J, with 10 bases between. This CDR3 is built from 14 residues. Germline lookup yields CDR1 MNHNY and CDR2 SVGAGI (reference sequence). CDR3 region: CASTFDSSGNTIYF. The CDR3 region has the DNA TGTGCCAGCACCTTTGACAGCTCTGGAAACACCATATATTTT.